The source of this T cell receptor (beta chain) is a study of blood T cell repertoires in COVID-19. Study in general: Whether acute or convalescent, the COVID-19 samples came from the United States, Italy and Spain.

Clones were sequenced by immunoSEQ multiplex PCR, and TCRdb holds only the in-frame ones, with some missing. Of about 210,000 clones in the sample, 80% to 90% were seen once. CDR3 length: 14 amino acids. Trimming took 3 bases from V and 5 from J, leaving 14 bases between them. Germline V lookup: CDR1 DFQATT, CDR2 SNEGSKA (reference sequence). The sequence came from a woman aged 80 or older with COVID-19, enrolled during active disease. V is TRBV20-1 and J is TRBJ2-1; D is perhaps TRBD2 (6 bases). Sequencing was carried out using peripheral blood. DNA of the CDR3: TGCAGTGCTAGTCGGCGGGGAGTAGACAATGAGCAGTTCTTC. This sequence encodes CSASRRGVDNEQFF.